These T cell receptor beta chains were read from a single sample in a study of blood T cell repertoires in COVID-19. The table came from immunoSEQ multiplex PCR; TCRdb's copy has only in-frame clones and leaves some out. The data hold 310,000 or so clones, with around 89% observed a single time. What was sequenced was PBMCs or T cells enriched from blood (not recorded which). Every receptor here comes from a middle-aged woman who had recovered from COVID-19. CDR3s include the opening cysteine and the closing phenylalanine or tryptophan. D genes are given only for firm matches. Clone sizes are given selectively: once, few, many, or a class where the clone is expanded.

j_gene,d_gene,abundance,v_gene,CDR3nt,CDR3aa
TRBJ2-5,.,.,TRBV3-1/TRBV3-2,TGTGCCAGCAGCCCCAGGGGCCAAGAGACCCAGTACTTC,CASSPRGQETQYF
TRBJ2-1,TRBD1,.,TRBV7-6,TGTGCCAGCAGCTCGGACAGGGGGCTGTCAAATGAGCAGTTCTTC,CASSSDRGLSNEQFF
TRBJ2-1,.,.,TRBV11-1,TGTGCCAGCAGCTTACAGGGCAATGAGCAGTTCTTC,CASSLQGNEQFF
TRBJ2-7,.,.,TRBV5-1,TGCGCCAGCAGCTTGGACAGGAGATCCTACGAGCAGTACTTC,CASSLDRRSYEQYF
TRBJ2-3,.,.,TRBV9,TGTGCCAGCAGCGTAGCCCCTGAGGGTACCGGTCTGGATACGCAGTATTTT,CASSVAPEGTGLDTQYF
TRBJ1-1,.,.,TRBV7-8,TGTGCCAGCAGCTTAGAGCTGAACACTGAAGCTTTCTTT,CASSLELNTEAFF
TRBJ2-7,TRBD2,.,TRBV5-8,TGTGCCAGCAGCTTGGGAGGACTAGCGGGAGAAAGCTACGAGCAGTACTTC,CASSLGGLAGESYEQYF
TRBJ2-4,TRBD2,once,TRBV5-4,TGTGCCAGCAGCTTGGGACTAGCGGGGGGGCAGGCCAAAAACATTCAGTACTTC,CASSLGLAGGQAKNIQYF
TRBJ2-5,TRBD1,once,TRBV19,TGTGCCAGTAGTGGAAGTGCAGGGGGTTGGGAGACCCAGTACTTC,CASSGSAGGWETQYF
TRBJ1-2,.,.,TRBV7-2,TGTGCCAGCAGCTACAGACAGTCTAACTATGGCTACACCTTC,CASSYRQSNYGYTF
TRBJ2-7,TRBD1,.,TRBV19,TGTGCCAGTAGCAAGACAGGGGACTACGAGCAGTACTTC,CASSKTGDYEQYF
TRBJ1-3,.,.,TRBV13,TGTGCCAGCAGCCGTCGGACAGTCTCCTCTGGAAACACCATATATTTT,CASSRRTVSSGNTIYF
TRBJ2-2,.,.,TRBV5-1,TGCGCCAGCCGCTTTAAACAGGCTAGCACCGGGGAGCTGTTTTTT,CASRFKQASTGELFF
TRBJ2-7,.,.,TRBV18,TGTGCCAGCTCACCACCTCGGACTATTCCCGGGGAGCAGTACTTC,CASSPPRTIPGEQYF
TRBJ2-5,TRBD2,.,TRBV7-2,TGTGCCAGCAGCTTAGCTAGCGGGAGAGTTGAGACCCAGTACTTC,CASSLASGRVETQYF
TRBJ1-1,TRBD1,.,TRBV10-3,TGTGCCATCAATACGTTACAGGGGGAAGCTTTCTTT,CAINTLQGEAFF
TRBJ2-1,TRBD2,.,TRBV5-1,TGCGCCAGCAGCTTGGGCCCTTCTAGCGGCCTCAGAAATGAGCAGTTCTTC,CASSLGPSSGLRNEQFF
TRBJ1-5,.,.,TRBV4-1,TGCGCCAGCAGCCAAGATCCAAATCAGCCCCAGCATTTT,CASSQDPNQPQHF
TRBJ2-7,.,.,TRBV19,TGTGCCAGTAGTATCGGAGGGTTCACCTACGAGCAGTACTTC,CASSIGGFTYEQYF
TRBJ1-1,TRBD1,.,TRBV29-1,TGCAGCGTTGAATCCGACAGGGGGAACACTGAAGCTTTCTTT,CSVESDRGNTEAFF
TRBJ2-3,TRBD2,.,TRBV7-2,TGTGCCAGCAGCCCGGGACTAGCGGGATGGACAGATACGCAGTATTTT,CASSPGLAGWTDTQYF
TRBJ1-2,.,.,TRBV4-1,TGCGCCAGCAGCCCGCCCACCGGGGATACCTTGGATGGCTACACCTTC,CASSPPTGDTLDGYTF
TRBJ2-1,.,.,TRBV19,TGTGCCAGTAGTCTCACCGCCCTTCCGGGTTATGAGCAGTTCTTC,CASSLTALPGYEQFF
TRBJ2-7,.,.,TRBV10-3,TGTGCCATCAGTGAGTCGAGGCGCGGGGGCGGCTACGAGCAGTACTTC,CAISESRRGGGYEQYF
TRBJ2-1,TRBD1,.,TRBV5-1,TGCGCCAGCAGCATGACAGGGGGTCAGAATGAGCAGTTCTTC,CASSMTGGQNEQFF
TRBJ2-7,.,.,TRBV30,TGTGCCTGCCGCCGTCTAGAGGCCGAGCAGTACTTC,CACRRLEAEQYF
TRBJ1-1,.,.,TRBV10-1,TGCGCCAGCAGTGAGTCGACTCGGGGGGCTGGCACTGAAGCTTTCTTT,CASSESTRGAGTEAFF
TRBJ2-7,TRBD2,.,TRBV6-2/TRBV6-3,TGTGCCAGCAGTTACTCAGCACTAGCGGATTACTATTACGAGCAGTACTTC,CASSYSALADYYYEQYF
TRBJ1-5,TRBD1,.,TRBV12-5,TGTGCTAGTGGTTTTATCTCGGACAGGGGTAATAGCAATCAGCCCCAGCATTTT,CASGFISDRGNSNQPQHF
TRBJ2-4,TRBD1,.,TRBV7-2,TGTGCCAGCGGCAGGACAGGGGGGGCGAAAAACATTCAGTACTTC,CASGRTGGAKNIQYF
TRBJ2-3,TRBD2,once,TRBV9,TGTGCCAGCAGCGTCGAACTAGCGGGAGGGCCAGATACGCAGTATTTT,CASSVELAGGPDTQYF
TRBJ2-2,TRBD1,.,TRBV29-1,TGCAGCGTCCCTGACAGGGGACTCACCGGGGAGCTGTTTTTT,CSVPDRGLTGELFF
TRBJ1-4,.,.,TRBV6-5,TGTGCCAGCACATCGACAGTTCCTAATGAAAAACTGTTTTTT,CASTSTVPNEKLFF
TRBJ1-2,.,.,TRBV6-4,TGTGCCAGCAGACCGACAGGAACTAACTATGGCTACACCTTC,CASRPTGTNYGYTF
TRBJ2-3,TRBD1,.,TRBV7-9,TGTGCCAGCAGCGGGGGACAGGACGCTTTCACAGATACGCAGTATTTT,CASSGGQDAFTDTQYF
TRBJ1-5,TRBD1,.,TRBV4-1,TGCGCCAGCAGCCAAGTCAGGGGACAGGGGGGTCAGCCCCAGCATTTT,CASSQVRGQGGQPQHF
TRBJ1-1,.,.,TRBV6-2/TRBV6-3,TGTGCCAGCAGTTACTCGACTGTGATCATGAACACTGAAGCTTTCTTT,CASSYSTVIMNTEAFF
TRBJ2-1,TRBD2,.,TRBV7-3,TGTGCCAGCAGCCTAAGGACTAGCGGGTTGTACAATGAGCAGTTCTTC,CASSLRTSGLYNEQFF
TRBJ2-4,TRBD1,few,TRBV15,TGTGCCACCAGCACCGGGACAGGGGGAAACATTCAGTACTTC,CATSTGTGGNIQYF
TRBJ1-4,TRBD1,.,TRBV18,TGTGCCAGCTCACCAACAGACAGGGGCGGAGAAGAAAAACTGTTTTTT,CASSPTDRGGEEKLFF